A single T cell receptor (beta chain) is shown here with its context. This clonotype was seen only a few times. Its antigen is still unknown. Per-nucleotide qualities are absent, and no much larger clonotype sits a single base away. The entry originates in a study of T-cell reconstitution after alpha-beta-depleted transplantation in children listed by TCRdb under 2016. For context, the study as a whole: T-cell immune reconstitution after TCRalphabeta/CD19-depleted allogeneic hematopoietic cell transplantation in children was quantitatively tracked in the study by means of TCR repertoire profiling.

The library was produced with PCR. The instrument given in TCRdb is Illumina HiSeq 2500. To normalize quantification of the TCRbeta repertoire, the TCR libraries were built with molecular barcoding that relied on unique molecular identifiers. The public reads were reanalyzed by TCRdb: fastp trimming at Q25, MiXCR alignment, in-frame beta chains only. Entries are consolidated by CDR3 protein sequence, retaining the most common genes and DNA. In this sample the table shows approximately 270,000 distinct CDR3 sequences, about 24% of which occur a single time. 4% to 5.5% of the sample belongs to the ten largest clones. Study-level results and caveats: In some patients, the high TCRbeta diversity seen at day 60 was put down to recipient T cells and intrathymic progenitors that had survived conditioning. Apparently early alphabetaT-cell count recovery about two months after transplant reportedly relied on only several hundred rapidly expanded clones derived from non-depleted graft cells. Hyperexpanded clone frequencies declined over subsequent months; after one year, T-cell counts and TCRbeta diversity were mostly attributed to newly produced T cells.

Trimming removed 4 bases from V and 7 bases from J, leaving 17 bases between the germline ends. Counted from cysteine to phenylalanine, this CDR3 has 15 amino acids. The entry retains the CDR3 DNA only, 45 bases that are in frame from base 1. The germline V gene gives CDR1 as MDHEN and CDR2 as SYDVKM. What this sample's treatment or condition label stands for: allogeneic hematopoietic cell transplantation with graft depleted of TCRalphabeta T cells and CD19 B cells. The transplant recipients were children given TCRalphabeta/CD19-depleted allogeneic hematopoietic cell grafts. The TCR originated in a female patient aged 2-9 years who had a stem cell transplant for congenital amegakaryocytic thrombocytopenia, so the T cells may come from the graft donor. The source material was PBMCs, mostly from graft donor cells, sampled 360 days after TCRalphabeta/CD19-depleted stem cell transplant. The chain couples TRBV28 to TRBJ2-1; the D gene is perhaps TRBD1, on 6 matching bases. The CDR3 reads CASSYRALMVNEQFF. The DNA reads TGTGCCAGCAGTTACAGGGCCCTGATGGTTAATGAGCAGTTCTTC.